Listed below are T cell receptor beta chains from one sample, sequenced in a study of T cells after yellow fever vaccination. One entry per CDR3 protein, called by TCRdb with MiXCR from the 5' RACE reads. The data hold 150,000 or so distinct CDR3 sequences, with 6.5% to 8.5% observed a single time. The material sequenced was CD4+ T cells sorted from PBMCs, taken more than 4 days after the first yellow fever vaccination. All receptors come from a man aged 18-30 years who received the YFV17D yellow fever vaccine. Both conserved end residues are part of each CDR3. D genes are given only for firm matches. Part of the rows lack a size; the others show once, few, many or a class for expanded clones.

V	J	size	D	DNA	CDR3
TRBV20-1	TRBJ2-1	many	TRBD2	TGCAGTGCTAGAGGGGCCAGCGGGGGCAGCTCCTACAATGAGCAGTTCTTC	CSARGASGGSSYNEQFF
TRBV7-9	TRBJ1-1	few	NA	TGTGCCAGCAGACTGACCGGGAACACTGAAGCTTTCTTT	CASRLTGNTEAFF
TRBV19	TRBJ2-7	few	TRBD1	TGTGCCAGTAAGGGGACAGGGGCCTGGGAGCAGTACTTC	CASKGTGAWEQYF
TRBV19	TRBJ1-1	few	NA	TGTGCCAGTAGTATGCTCCTGGACGGGGAAGCTTTCTTT	CASSMLLDGEAFF
TRBV11-2	TRBJ2-5	few	NA	TGTGCCAGCAGCCAGGGGGGCGCGGAGACCCAGTACTTC	CASSQGGAETQYF
TRBV5-1	TRBJ2-3	NA	NA	TGCGCCAGCAGCTTGGGTGCAGGGCCTAGCACAGATACGCAGTATTTT	CASSLGAGPSTDTQYF
TRBV5-1	TRBJ2-2	few	TRBD2	TGCGCCAGCCGCCCTTCTAGCGGGGAGACCGGGGAGCTGTTTTTT	CASRPSSGETGELFF
TRBV7-2	TRBJ1-1	many	NA	TGTGCCAGCAGCTTAGCCCAGGGAAGGGTTTCGGGCACTGAAGCTTTCTTT	CASSLAQGRVSGTEAFF
TRBV4-1	TRBJ1-6	NA	TRBD1	TGCGCCAGCAGCCAGGTCGGCAGACAGGGGAGAAGTTCACCCCTCCACTTT	CASSQVGRQGRSSPLHF
TRBV28	TRBJ1-6	many	NA	TGTGCCAGCAGACTCGGGGGGGGAAGCTCCTATAATTCACCCCTCCACTTT	CASRLGGGSSYNSPLHF
TRBV5-1	TRBJ1-1	NA	TRBD1	TGCGCCAGCAGTTTGCAGGGGGCTGGTGACACTGAAGCTTTCTTT	CASSLQGAGDTEAFF
TRBV2	TRBJ1-5	NA	NA	TGTGCCAGCAGTGAAAGGGTTCAGCCCCAGCATTTT	CASSERVQPQHF
TRBV5-6	TRBJ2-3	many	TRBD1	TGTGCCAGCAGCTTGGGGGGGACAGGATCAGATACGCAGTATTTT	CASSLGGTGSDTQYF
TRBV10-3	TRBJ1-3	NA	NA	TGTGCCATCACGGGCAGCTCTGGAAACACCATATATTTT	CAITGSSGNTIYF
TRBV25-1	TRBJ2-6	NA	TRBD1	TGTGCCAGCAGTGAATGGGGACAGGGATTCTCTGGGGCCAACGTCCTGACTTTC	CASSEWGQGFSGANVLTF
TRBV20-1	TRBJ1-2	many	TRBD1	TGCAGTGCTAGATCCCGGACAGGGACTCATTATGGCTACACCTTC	CSARSRTGTHYGYTF
TRBV6-5	TRBJ1-1	NA	NA	TGTGCCAGCAGTTACGCAGGAAAGGTGAAAACTGAAGATTTCTTT	CASSYAGKVKTEDFF
TRBV20-1	TRBJ1-4	many	NA	TGCAGTGCGCTCCGGGACGGTGAAAAACTGTTTTTT	CSALRDGEKLFF
TRBV5-1	TRBJ2-7	many	TRBD1	TGCGCCAGCAGCTTCCGTCCCGGGACAGGGGGAACCAACCTCGAGCAGTACTTC	CASSFRPGTGGTNLEQYF
TRBV24-1	TRBJ1-2	many	NA	TGTGCCACCAGTGACAGGACGGATGGCTACACCTTC	CATSDRTDGYTF
TRBV24-1	TRBJ2-5	many	NA	TGTGCCACCAGTGACCCGGGACGGAGAGAGACCCAGTACTTC	CATSDPGRRETQYF
TRBV11-2	TRBJ2-7	many	NA	TGTGCCAGCAGCTTACTTGCTAGGCCAAGGAGCTACGAGCAGTACTTC	CASSLLARPRSYEQYF
TRBV12-5	TRBJ2-2	many	NA	TGTGCTAGTGGTGCCGGTACGATGGGGGTTCGGGTCCGGCGGGAGCTGTTTTTT	CASGAGTMGVRVRRELFF
TRBV7-9	TRBJ2-3	many	TRBD1	TGTGCCAGCAGCTTCGAGGGGGCTAGCACAGATACGCAGTATTTT	CASSFEGASTDTQYF
TRBV19	TRBJ1-5	NA	TRBD1	TGTGCCAGTACCCCGGACAGGGGGCTACGCAATCAGCCCCAGCATTTT	CASTPDRGLRNQPQHF